One sample yielded the 23 T cell receptor beta chains listed below, sequenced in a study of response to subunit inactivated influenza vaccine. MiXCR, run by TCRdb on the RT-PCR reads, gives a single entry per CDR3 protein. The data show hundreds of thousands of distinct CDR3 sequences, 15% to 19% seen once. The sequencing here drew on PBMCs from blood, taken about 12 days after vaccination. The receptors derive from a man aged 45-60 years who received an inactivated influenza vaccine.

This clonotype has just a few counts. The chain links TRBV4-2 to TRBJ1-5; D may be TRBD1 (5 bases). V was pared by 4 bases and J by 6 bases, with 16 bases between. The germline gives CDR1 LGHNA, CDR2 YNFKEQ. CDR3 size: 15 residues. The CDR3 coding sequence is TGTGCCAGCAGCCGGGGGGGTGAATGGTTTCAGCCCCAGCATTTT. Protein product: CASSRGGEWFQPQHF.

The sample holds a few counts of this clonotype. The DNA of the CDR3 is TGTGCCAGCGGGCCGAGAGATTTGAACACTGAAGCTTTCTTT. It yields the protein CASGPRDLNTEAFF. The rearrangement joins TRBV9 to TRBJ1-1; no definite D call. The CDR3 runs 14 residues. V dropped 7 bases and J dropped 0 bases, with 13 bases sitting between them. From germline, CDR1 is SGDLS and CDR2 YYNGEE. The complete variable domain, with remaining parts taken from reference TRBV9 and TRBJ1-1, reads DSGVTQTPKHLITATGQRVTLRCSPRSGDLSVYWYQQSLDQGLQFLIQYYNGEERAKGNILERFSAQQFPDLHSELNLSSLELGDSALYFCASGPRDLNTEAFFGQGTRLTVV.

This clonotype was seen more than once but under ten times. The chain employs TRBV6-5 and TRBJ2-3; D might be TRBD2 (5 bases). V was cut by 2 bases and J by 10 bases, with 7 bases left in between. The CDR3 consists of 11 residues. Per germline, CDR1 MNHEY and CDR2 SVGAGI. The CDR3 DNA follows: TGTGCCAGCAGTTACAGCGGCTCGCAGTATTTT. Amino acid sequence: CASSYSGSQYF.

This clonotype was observed a handful of times. The chain employs TRBV18 and TRBJ2-5; D is undetermined. This CDR3 region has 13 residues. The V and J ends lost 3 bases and 2 bases respectively, with 7 bases between them. From germline, CDR1 is KGHSH and CDR2 LQKENI. Here the CDR3 reads CASSPKGQETQYF. The CDR3 DNA follows: TGTGCCAGCTCACCGAAAGGGCAAGAGACCCAGTACTTC.

This clonotype was seen repeatedly, ten times or more. The chain joins TRBV30 to TRBJ2-1; 12 positions agree with TRBD2. V gave up 7 bases and J gave up 8 bases; unmatched junction bases: 12. In germline, CDR1 is GTSNPN, CDR2 SVGIG (reference sequence). The CDR3 sequence is 15 residues long. The CDR3 DNA sequence: TGTGCCTCCCTAGCGGGAGGGGGTGGATTCGATGAGCAGTTCTTC. Translation gives CASLAGGGGFDEQFF.

This clonotype was detected many times. A junction boundary mismatches the germline segment, possibly from a read error. V usage is TRBV12-3 or TRBV12-4 and J usage is TRBJ1-2; D may be TRBD1 (6 bases). CDR3 length: 11 amino acids. The DNA of the CDR3 is TGTGCCAGCAGTATAGCACAGGGATACACCTTC. Translated, it gives CASSIAQGYTF.

This clonotype was found many times. The chain joins TRBV7-2 to TRBJ2-3; perhaps TRBD2 as D (5 bases). Trimming removed 8 bases at V and 4 bases at J, with 16 bases between. The CDR3 runs 14 residues. Germline V CDR1 and CDR2: SGHTA, FQGNSA. The CDR3 DNA reads TGTGCCAGCCGTCGCCAGCGGTCCGCAGATACGCAGTATTTT. It translates to CASRRQRSADTQYF.

This clonotype has more than one count but fewer than ten. This rearrangement joins TRBV7-2 to TRBJ2-5, with 10 bases fitting TRBD1. J lost 4 bases, V lost 2 bases, and 7 bases had no gene match. Germline V lookup: CDR1 SGHTA, CDR2 FQGNSA. CDR3 length: 16 amino acids. DNA of the CDR3: TGTGCCAGCAGCTTATCTACCGGGACAGGGGTAGAGACCCAGTACTTC. Protein product: CASSLSTGTGVETQYF. Supplemented by reference TRBV7-2 and TRBJ2-5, the full variable domain reads GAGVSQSPSNKVTEKGKDVELRCDPISGHTALYWYRQSLGQGLEFLIYFQGNSAPDKSGLPSDRFSAERTGGSVSTLTIQRTQQEDSAVYLCASSLSTGTGVETQYFGPGTRLLVL.

The chain has TRBV12-3 or TRBV12-4 and TRBJ1-2, with TRBD1 identical over 7 bases. Losses at the gene ends were 0 bases for V and 2 bases for J; bases not matched to a gene: 12. There are 18 residues in the CDR3. In DNA, the CDR3 is TGTGCCAGCAGTTTAGCGCGGGTGGAGAGGGGGCGGAACTATGGCTACACCTTC. Its translation is CASSLARVERGRNYGYTF.

Regarding this clonotype: One end of the junction does not line up with germline, which may come from a read error. V and J are TRBV7-7 and TRBJ1-1; perhaps TRBD1 as D (5 bases). CDR3 size: 15 residues. The germline V gene encodes CDR1 SSHAT and CDR2 FNYEAQ (reference sequence). Written as DNA, the CDR3 is TGTGCTAGCAGAAGAAGGGGCACGAAGAACACTGAAGCTTTCTTT. Its translation is CASRRRGTKNTEAFF.

A few counts support this clonotype. The chain carries TRBV7-9 and TRBJ2-1, with a tentative D call TRBD1 (7 bases). CDR3 length: 15 amino acids. Germline values: CDR1 SEHNR, CDR2 FQNEAQ (reference sequence). V lost 3 bases and J lost 0, with 9 bases in between. CDR3 region: CASSLQGGSYNEQFF. The CDR3 coding sequence is TGTGCCAGCAGCTTGCAGGGGGGCTCCTACAATGAGCAGTTCTTC.

The chain has TRBV27 and TRBJ2-5; TRBD2 matches at 13 bases. V trimming: 4 bases; J trimming: 3 bases; junction bases outside the gene matches: 2. The CDR3 contains 15 residues. CDR1 and CDR2 from the germline V gene are MNHEY and SMNVEV (reference sequence). DNA of the CDR3: TGTGCCAGCAGTTCGGGACTAGCGGGAAAAGAGACCCAGTACTTC. It specifies CASSSGLAGKETQYF.

This clonotype was recorded at least ten times. The J gene is TRBJ2-4, the V gene TRBV12-3 or TRBV12-4; D perhaps matches TRBD2 (6 bases). Trimming took 2 bases from V and 0 from J, leaving 14 bases between them. The CDR3 length is 17 residues. CDR3 sequence (DNA): TGTGCCAGCAGTTTATGGCGGGGCGAGCTAGCCAAAAACATTCAGTACTTC. Protein sequence: CASSLWRGELAKNIQYF.

The chain links TRBV12-3 or TRBV12-4 to TRBJ2-7, with 10 bases aligning to TRBD1. The CDR3 loop spans 14 amino acids. With V trimmed by 6 bases and J by 3 bases, 5 bases remained unmatched. Here the CDR3 DNA reads TGTGCCAGCAGGGTGGGGACAGGGGTCTACGAGCAGTACTTC. Amino acids: CASRVGTGVYEQYF.

This clonotype was recorded a few times. The chain is built from TRBV18 and TRBJ1-2; 10 positions match TRBD1. The germline gives CDR1 KGHSH, CDR2 LQKENI. Unmatched junction bases numbered 5, after V lost 4 bases and J lost 6 bases. CDR3 length equals 14 residues. CDR3 region: CASSRPGQGNGYTF. CDR3 bases: TGTGCCAGCTCACGTCCGGGACAGGGGAATGGCTACACCTTC.

This clonotype was seen only a few times. The rearrangement joins TRBV6-5 to TRBJ1-3, with D maybe TRBD1 (5 bases). Trimming removed 4 bases at V and 0 bases at J, with 13 bases between. The CDR3 is made up of 16 amino acids. Germline V lookup: CDR1 MNHEY, CDR2 SVGAGI. This CDR3 is CASSFTRENSGNTIYF. The CDR3 nucleotides are TGTGCCAGCAGTTTCACCAGGGAGAACTCTGGAAACACCATATATTTT.

This clonotype was seen only once. The chain couples TRBV20-1 to TRBJ2-1, with D possibly matching TRBD1 (5 bases). The V end lost 1 base, the J end lost 4 bases, and 8 bases lay between the germline ends. Germline CDR1 DFQATT, CDR2 SNEGSKA (reference sequence). This CDR3 is built from 13 residues. CDR3 loop: CSARADSYNEQFF. The CDR3 DNA follows: TGCAGTGCTAGAGCCGACAGTTACAATGAGCAGTTCTTC.

The V gene is TRBV3-1, the J gene TRBJ2-1; 13 bases agree with TRBD2. With 5 bases clipped from V and 2 bases from J, the junction kept 6 bases outside the gene matches. The CDR3 runs to 17 residues. Germline V CDR1 and CDR2: LGHDT, YNNKEL (reference sequence). CDR3 protein: CASSRGTSGTTYNEQFF. CDR3 coding DNA: TGTGCCAGCAGCAGAGGGACTAGCGGGACGACCTACAATGAGCAGTTCTTC.

This clonotype turned up a few times. V usage is TRBV6-5 and J usage is TRBJ2-7; D may be TRBD1 (5 bases). The V gene's germline CDR1 is MNHEY and CDR2 SVGAGI. V lost 0 bases to trimming and J lost 4 bases, with 10 bases between them. The CDR3 runs 14 residues. The CDR3 DNA is TGTGCCAGCAGTTACTCGGACAACCTATACGAGCAGTACTTC. Translated, it gives CASSYSDNLYEQYF.

This clonotype has only a few counts. The chain couples TRBV6-5 to TRBJ1-5, with D tentatively TRBD1 (6 bases). The CDR3 is made up of 14 amino acids. The V end was cut by 4 bases, the J end by 7 bases, with 14 bases between. From germline, CDR1 is MNHEY and CDR2 SVGAGI. CDR3 sequence: CASSSGQRSQPQHF. The DNA for the CDR3 is TGTGCCAGCAGTTCCGGACAGAGATCGCAGCCCCAGCATTTT.

This clonotype was detected a few times. The V and J genes are TRBV29-1 and TRBJ1-2, with 8 bases lining up with TRBD1. Germline assignment: CDR1 SQVTM and CDR2 ANQGSEA. The junction had 2 bases not matched to a gene; V was cut back by 1 base and J by 1 base. This CDR3 is built from 14 residues. For the CDR3, the DNA is TGCAGCGTTGAAGGGGGACAGGATAACTATGGCTACACCTTC. The encoded protein is CSVEGGQDNYGYTF.

This clonotype occurred a few times. The V gene is TRBV28, the J gene TRBJ1-2; a possible D gene is TRBD1 (6 bases). The germline V gene encodes CDR1 MDHEN and CDR2 SYDVKM. The CDR3 consists of 14 residues. Trimming removed 6 bases at V and 2 bases at J, with 13 bases between. The CDR3 loop reads CASSQGRGNYGYTF. Written as DNA, the CDR3 is TGTGCCAGCAGCCAGGGGAGGGGGAACTATGGCTACACCTTC.

This clonotype was counted only a few times. J is TRBJ2-5 and V is TRBV7-2, with 10 bases that match TRBD2. V gave up 2 bases and J gave up 5 bases; unmatched junction bases: 8. This CDR3 comprises 16 residues. Germline V lookup: CDR1 SGHTA, CDR2 FQGNSA. CDR3 DNA sequence: TGTGCCAGCAGCTTACAGCGGGGGGGCCTGGGGGAGACCCAGTACTTC. Its translation: CASSLQRGGLGETQYF. Together with reference TRBV7-2 and TRBJ2-5, the CDR3 gives the full variable domain: GAGVSQSPSNKVTEKGKDVELRCDPISGHTALYWYRQSLGQGLEFLIYFQGNSAPDKSGLPSDRFSAERTGGSVSTLTIQRTQQEDSAVYLCASSLQRGGLGETQYFGPGTRLLVL.